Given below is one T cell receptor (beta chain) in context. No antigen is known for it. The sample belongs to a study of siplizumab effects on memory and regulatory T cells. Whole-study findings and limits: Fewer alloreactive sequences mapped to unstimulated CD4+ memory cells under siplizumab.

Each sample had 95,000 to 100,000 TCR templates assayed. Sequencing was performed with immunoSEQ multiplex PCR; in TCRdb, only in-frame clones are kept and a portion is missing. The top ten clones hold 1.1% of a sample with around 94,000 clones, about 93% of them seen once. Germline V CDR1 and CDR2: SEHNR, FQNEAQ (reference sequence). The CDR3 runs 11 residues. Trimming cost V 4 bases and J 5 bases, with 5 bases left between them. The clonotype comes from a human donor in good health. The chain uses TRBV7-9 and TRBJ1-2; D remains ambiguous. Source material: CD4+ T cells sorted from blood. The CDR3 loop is CASSWRYGYTF. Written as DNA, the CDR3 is TGTGCCAGCAGCTGGAGGTATGGCTACACCTTC.